The T cell receptor beta chain under discussion was sequenced for a study of cytomegalovirus exposure and HLA in healthy donors. General study findings and limits: Later analysis placed DRB1 highest and HLA-C lowest in TCR association rates, which differed by HLA locus. Analysis performed later found roughly 17,000 TCR beta sequences associated with HLA alleles at 0.05 false discovery rate.

On this clone: Antigen specificity is unknown.

Germline V lookup: CDR1 MNHNY, CDR2 SVGAGI (reference sequence). Losses at the gene ends were 4 bases for V and 2 bases for J; bases not matched to a gene: 4. The CDR3 is 15 amino acids. PCR primers comprised 60 Vbeta and 13 Jbeta primers. Produced via immunoSEQ multiplex PCR; TCRdb's table is partial and in-frame only. In the table there are 33,000 or so clones, 90% of which are singletons. V usage is TRBV6-6 and J usage is TRBJ1-5; 8 bases are shared with TRBD1. Sequencing was carried out using PBMCs. The clonotype comes from a young woman in good health and CMV-seronegative. This CDR3 reads CASSSTGQGNQPQHF. In nucleotides, the CDR3 is TGTGCCAGCAGTTCGACGGGACAGGGCAATCAGCCCCAGCATTTT.